This T cell receptor beta chain derives from a study of T cell repertoires in cytomegalovirus infection. Notes on the study in general: Cumulative frequency of public TCR beta families picked out carriers of CMV plus the relevant HLA.

TCRdb used MiXCR to reprocess the reads, holding one entry per CDR3 protein. The repertoire holds about 310,000 distinct CDR3 sequences, with 20% to 25% as singletons. CDR1 SGHTA and CDR2 FQGNSA come from the germline V gene. V was trimmed by 6 bases and J by 1 base, leaving 11 bases between them. This CDR3 is built from 14 residues. This clonotype was detected only a few times. Its antigen is undetermined. The origin of this receptor is a human donor in good health (CMV status not recorded). Some clones in this sample may be carry-over from other donors' samples. Sequencing used cultured PBMCs, obtained from culture after CMV antigen stimulation. The V gene is TRBV7-2, the J gene TRBJ2-3; D gene ambiguous. The CDR3 DNA is TGTGCCAGCAGGCCGGGTGGGGGCACAGATACGCAGTATTTT. It specifies CASRPGGGTDTQYF.